Each of the 29 T cell receptor beta chains below was sequenced from the same sample in a study of Ad26.COV2.S vaccination and SARS-CoV-2 variants. Sequenced by immunoSEQ multiplex PCR; TCRdb stores in-frame clones only, minus some. Counted here are more than 300,000 clones, 85% to 90% occurring once; the ten biggest clones make up 1.5% to 2%. As to treatment: some 19 received Ad26.COV2.S at low or high dose, single or two shots; roughly five received placebo; per-sample allocation not given. Specimen acquisition occurred on day 63 following the initial vaccine or placebo injection. Sample: peripheral blood, taken in a trial of Ad26.COV2.S vaccine versus placebo. The receptors were gathered from a person between 18 and 65 years old who received the Ad26.COV2.S COVID-19 vaccine or a placebo.

This clone was detected only once. The chain couples TRBV5-4 to TRBJ2-7; D tentatively fits TRBD1 or TRBD2 (5 bases each). Germline CDR1 SGHNT, CDR2 YYREEE (reference sequence). V lost 3 bases and J lost 4, with 8 bases in between. CDR3 size: 12 residues. The CDR3 region has the DNA TGTGCCAGCAGCTCCGAGGGGTACGAGCAGTACTTC. It encodes CASSSEGYEQYF.

V usage is TRBV3-1 (or the pseudogene TRBV3-2) and J usage is TRBJ1-2; perhaps TRBD1 as D (5 bases). Germline V gene data show CDR1 as LGHDT and CDR2 as YNNKEL (reference sequence). There are 15 residues in the CDR3. V gave up 5 bases and J gave up 3 bases, with 16 bases separating them. This CDR3 is CASSLQGRADYGYTF. The CDR3 DNA reads TGTGCCAGCAGCTTACAAGGCAGGGCGGACTATGGCTACACCTTC.

This chain uses TRBV4-1 with TRBJ1-2; possible D gene TRBD1, 6 bases. This CDR3 has 13 residues. V shed 5 bases and J shed 8 bases, with 15 bases lying between them. Germline V gives CDR1 MGHRA, CDR2 YSYEKL. DNA for the CDR3: TGCGCCAGCAGCTCCCGGGACACCTACGGCTACACCTTC. Residues: CASSSRDTYGYTF.

This chain links TRBV30 with TRBJ1-3, with D unresolved. The CDR3 covers 15 residues. Germline CDR1 reads GTSNPN; CDR2 reads SVGIG (reference sequence). Between the trimmed V and J ends, which lost 0 bases and 0 bases, there was a span of 9 bases. The CDR3 coding sequence is TGTGCCTGGAGTGTACTTAGGACCTCTGGAAACACCATATATTTT. Translation gives CAWSVLRTSGNTIYF.

The gene calls are TRBV6-5 and TRBJ1-1; 8 bases agree with TRBD1. The CDR3 is made up of 14 amino acids. V trimming: 8 bases; J trimming: 4 bases; junction bases outside the gene matches: 9. Germline V CDR1 and CDR2: MNHEY, SVGAGI. The CDR3 bases are TGTGCCAGCGGTCAGGGGGCGCGAGTCACTGAAGCTTTCTTT. This translates into CASGQGARVTEAFF.

The genes are TRBV3-1 (or the pseudogene TRBV3-2) and TRBJ2-3; 9 nucleotides match TRBD1. V gave up 3 bases and J gave up 2 bases; unmatched junction bases: 3. CDR3 length: 15 residues. Germline V CDR1 and CDR2: LGHDT, YNNKEL (reference sequence). Here the CDR3 reads CASSQTGGNTDTQYF. CDR3 in DNA: TGTGCCAGCAGCCAGACAGGGGGTAACACAGATACGCAGTATTTT.

The chain combines TRBV6-5 with TRBJ2-5, with TRBD2 matching 8 bases. In germline, CDR1 is MNHEY, CDR2 SVGAGI. The CDR3 covers 15 residues. Trimming took 4 bases from V and 4 from J; bases not matched to a gene: 8. The CDR3 loop is CASSSVGSGGETQYF. In DNA, the CDR3 is TGTGCCAGCAGTTCTGTCGGAAGCGGGGGAGAGACCCAGTACTTC.

V and J are TRBV24-1 and TRBJ2-5, with 8 bases matching TRBD1. Per the germline V gene, CDR1 is KGHDR and CDR2 is SFDVKD. Unmatched junction bases numbered 3, after V lost 3 bases and J lost 7 bases. The CDR3 covers 13 residues. This CDR3 reads CATSDRDRSTQYF. CDR3 DNA: TGTGCCACCAGTGATCGGGACAGGTCGACCCAGTACTTC.

This chain uses TRBV7-9 with TRBJ1-1, with D possibly TRBD1 on 6 matching bases. Trimming took 5 bases from V and 9 from J, leaving 16 bases between them. The CDR3 extends over 13 amino acids. CDR1 is SEHNR, CDR2 FQNEAQ, per germline (reference sequence). DNA of the CDR3: TGTGCCAGCAGCCCTCGTGGGGGCAGGAAAGCTTTCTTT. It encodes CASSPRGGRKAFF.

The CDR3 DNA sequence: TGTGCCAGCAGCGAGGGGACTAGCGGGGGAGCCCCCACAGATACGCAGTATTTT. As protein: CASSEGTSGGAPTDTQYF. The J gene is TRBJ2-3, the V gene TRBV9; TRBD2 matches at 14 bases. Losses at the gene ends were 3 bases for V and 2 bases for J; bases not matched to a gene: 8. The CDR3 loop spans 18 amino acids. The V gene's germline CDR1 is SGDLS and CDR2 YYNGEE. Looking up the rest from reference TRBV9 and TRBJ2-3 gives the full variable domain: DSGVTQTPKHLITATGQRVTLRCSPRSGDLSVYWYQQSLDQGLQFLIQYYNGEERAKGNILERFSAQQFPDLHSELNLSSLELGDSALYFCASSEGTSGGAPTDTQYFGPGTRLTVL.

This clone was seen only once. V and J are TRBV5-6 and TRBJ1-6, with 8 bases identical to TRBD1. Trimming took 4 bases from V and 10 from J; bases not matched to a gene: 7. CDR1 and CDR2 from the germline V gene are SGHDT and YYEEEE. The CDR3 has 14 amino acids. As DNA, the CDR3 is TGTGCCAGCAGCACGGGACAGGTGGGATCACCCCTCCACTTT. Translated, it gives CASSTGQVGSPLHF.

This chain links TRBV5-6 with TRBJ1-1; D gene ambiguous. The CDR3 extends over 14 amino acids. The germline gives CDR1 SGHDT, CDR2 YYEEEE. The V and J ends lost 1 base and 0 bases respectively, with 7 bases between them. The CDR3 is CASSLQLMNTEAFF. The CDR3, as DNA: TGTGCCAGCAGCTTGCAACTTATGAACACTGAAGCTTTCTTT. Combining the CDR3 with reference TRBV5-6 and TRBJ1-1 gives the whole variable domain DAGVTQSPTHLIKTRGQQVTLRCSPKSGHDTVSWYQQALGQGPQFIFQYYEEEERQRGNFPDRFSGHQFPNYSSELNVNALLLGDSALYLCASSLQLMNTEAFFGQGTRLTVV.

The CDR3, as DNA: TGTGCCAGCAGCAATCCTCGGGACAGCACCTATAATTCACCCCTCCACTTT. The encoded protein is CASSNPRDSTYNSPLHF. The chain employs TRBV7-9 and TRBJ1-6; TRBD1 agrees at 7 bases. The CDR3 runs to 17 residues. V dropped 5 bases and J dropped 2; count of bases not matched to a gene: 9. Germline V gene sequence: CDR1 SEHNR, CDR2 FQNEAQ (reference sequence). The entire variable domain, with the rest obtained from reference TRBV7-9 and TRBJ1-6, is as follows: DTGVSQNPRHKITKRGQNVTFRCDPISEHNRLYWYRQTLGQGPEFLTYFQNEAQLEKSRLLSDRFSAERPKGSFSTLEIQRTEQGDSAMYLCASSNPRDSTYNSPLHFGNGTRLTVT.

This sequence joins TRBV5-6 and TRBJ2-7; D is perhaps TRBD1 (6 bases). Germline V gene data show CDR1 as SGHDT and CDR2 as YYEEEE. The CDR3 extends over 13 amino acids. The V gene lost 5 bases and the J gene lost 5 bases, with 14 bases spanning the gap. In nucleotides, the CDR3 is TGTGCCAGCAGTGGGGGCTGGACGGACGAGCAGTACTTC. This translates into CASSGGWTDEQYF.

The V call is TRBV6-2 or TRBV6-3, the J call TRBJ2-3; D is undetermined. CDR3 length: 15 residues. V was clipped by 2 bases and J by 1 base, with 10 bases between them. Germline values: CDR1 MNHEY, CDR2 SVGEGT. The CDR3 loop reads CASSYVLERTDTQYF. CDR3 DNA: TGTGCCAGCAGTTACGTCCTGGAACGCACAGATACGCAGTATTTT.

The chain employs TRBV5-4 and TRBJ2-3; 9 nucleotides align to TRBD1. The trim removed 2 bases at V and 0 bases at J, leaving 10 bases unmatched. Germline CDR1 and CDR2: SGHNT and YYREEE (reference sequence). The CDR3 length is 18 residues. The CDR3 region has the DNA TGTGCCAGCAGCTTCCGGACAGGGGTTTATAATAGCACAGATACGCAGTATTTT. Protein sequence: CASSFRTGVYNSTDTQYF. Looking up the rest from reference TRBV5-4 and TRBJ2-3 gives the full variable domain: ETGVTQSPTHLIKTRGQQVTLRCSSQSGHNTVSWYQQALGQGPQFIFQYYREEENGRGNFPPRFSGLQFPNYSSELNVNALELDDSALYLCASSFRTGVYNSTDTQYFGPGTRLTVL.

This CDR3 is CASSAGTGSGYTF. The CDR3 coding sequence is TGTGCCAGCAGCGCGGGGACAGGGAGTGGCTACACCTTC. The rearrangement joins TRBV6-5 to TRBJ1-2, with TRBD1 identical over 9 bases. After removal of 6 bases from V and 7 bases from J, the junction contained 6 bases not matched to a gene. Germline V gives CDR1 MNHEY, CDR2 SVGAGI. The CDR3 loop spans 13 amino acids.

The V and J genes are TRBV5-1 and TRBJ2-4; 15 nucleotides line up with TRBD2. Per germline, CDR1 SGHRS and CDR2 YFSETQ. This CDR3 has 15 residues. V was clipped by 3 bases and J by 7 bases; unmatched bases: 2. CDR3 coding DNA: TGCGCCAGCAGCTCCGGACTAGCGGGGGGGAACATTCAGTACTTC. Residues: CASSSGLAGGNIQYF.

The V call is TRBV6-5, the J call TRBJ1-2, with 7 nucleotides matching TRBD1. The germline CDR1 and CDR2 sequences are MNHEY and SVGAGI. The J segment lost 2 bases and the V segment lost 6 bases, leaving 3 bases of the junction unmatched. This CDR3 has 13 amino acids. CDR3 DNA: TGTGCCAGCAGCCTGGACAGGAACTATGGCTACACCTTC. Translation: CASSLDRNYGYTF.

This clone appeared once. The chain links TRBV3-1 (or the pseudogene TRBV3-2) to TRBJ2-2, with D perhaps given as TRBD1 or TRBD2 (5 bases each). Trimming stripped 0 bases from V and 0 bases from J, with 8 bases between. This CDR3 is 16 amino acids long. CDR1 is LGHDT and CDR2 is YNNKEL in the germline V gene (reference sequence). CDR3 in amino acids: CASSQEGRSNTGELFF. The CDR3 DNA follows: TGTGCCAGCAGCCAAGAGGGACGGTCGAACACCGGGGAGCTGTTTTTT.

The V and J genes are TRBV4-1 and TRBJ2-3; the match to TRBD2 covers 7 bases. With 0 bases clipped from V and 5 bases from J, the junction kept 2 bases outside the gene matches. This CDR3 has 14 amino acids. CDR1 is MGHRA, CDR2 YSYEKL, per germline. The CDR3 sequence: CASSQDGGKDTQYF. In nucleotides, the CDR3 is TGCGCCAGCAGCCAAGACGGGGGGAAAGATACGCAGTATTTT.

The rearrangement uses TRBV4-3 and TRBJ2-3; D might be TRBD2 (6 bases). This CDR3 comprises 16 residues. V lost 0 bases and J 4 bases, leaving 14 bases between the germline ends. The germline V gene has CDR1 LGHNA and CDR2 YSLEER. CDR3 residues: CASSQDPGDSPDTQYF. As DNA, the CDR3 is TGCGCCAGCAGCCAAGATCCGGGGGATTCCCCAGATACGCAGTATTTT.

J is TRBJ2-2 and V is TRBV7-9; no definite D call. Trimming took 5 bases from V and 6 from J, leaving 10 bases between them. The CDR3 covers 13 residues. The germline CDR1 and CDR2 sequences are SEHNR and FQNEAQ (reference sequence). CDR3 in amino acids: CASSQTPPGELFF. The DNA of the CDR3 is TGTGCCAGCAGCCAGACCCCCCCCGGGGAGCTGTTTTTT. Using reference TRBV7-9 and TRBJ2-2 for the parts outside the CDR3, the full variable domain is DTGVSQNPRHKITKRGQNVTFRCDPISEHNRLYWYRQTLGQGPEFLTYFQNEAQLEKSRLLSDRFSAERPKGSFSTLEIQRTEQGDSAMYLCASSQTPPGELFFGEGSRLTVL.

A single count supports this clone. The chain joins TRBV7-9 to TRBJ1-1, with D uncertain. Trimming took off 5 bases at V and 6 bases at J, with 13 bases between the two ends. The CDR3 has 13 amino acids. Germline V gene data show CDR1 as SEHNR and CDR2 as FQNEAQ (reference sequence). CDR3 DNA sequence: TGTGCCAGCAGCCCCTCCGGTCGATCTGAAGCTTTCTTT. Its protein product is CASSPSGRSEAFF.

V gene TRBV4-1 combines with J gene TRBJ1-2; TRBD1 matches 7 bases. Germline V gene sequence: CDR1 MGHRA, CDR2 YSYEKL. This CDR3 has 13 amino acids. V dropped 8 bases and J dropped 8; count of bases not matched to a gene: 11. The DNA of the CDR3 is TGCGCCAGCCGGTCCGACAGGGATGGAGGCTACACCTTC. It specifies CASRSDRDGGYTF.

This chain joins TRBV30 and TRBJ1-5, with 8 bases identical to TRBD1. Per the germline V gene, CDR1 is GTSNPN and CDR2 is SVGIG (reference sequence). Trimming removed 2 bases from V and 2 bases from J; junction bases left unmatched: 11. The CDR3 is 17 residues long. In DNA form, the CDR3 reads TGTGCCTGGAGTCCTTGGACAGGGCGGGGTGGCAATCAGCCCCAGCATTTT. This codes for CAWSPWTGRGGNQPQHF.

The J gene is TRBJ1-2, the V gene TRBV6-2 or TRBV6-3; TRBD1 is a possible D gene (6 bases). This CDR3 is built from 14 residues. V was trimmed by 0 bases and J by 7 bases, leaving 12 bases between them. Germline V gives CDR1 MNHEY, CDR2 SVGEGT. The CDR3 region is CASSYSTGRGGYTF. The CDR3 region has the DNA TGTGCCAGCAGTTACTCCACAGGGCGTGGTGGCTACACCTTC.

Notes on this clone: Other DNA sequences in this sample translate to the same CDR3. The CDR3 region has the DNA TGTGCCAGTAAGGGCAGTGCTAACTATGGCTACACCTTC. Translation gives CASKGSANYGYTF. The chain carries TRBV19 and TRBJ1-2, with D hard to call. Trimming left V 7 bases short and J 0 bases short, with 9 bases between. In germline, CDR1 is LNHDA, CDR2 SQIVND (reference sequence). CDR3 length equals 13 residues.

The genes are TRBV5-4 and TRBJ1-2; D may be TRBD1 (6 bases). Per germline, CDR1 SGHNT and CDR2 YYREEE (reference sequence). The CDR3 sequence is 15 residues long. V gave up 4 bases and J gave up 4 bases, with 17 bases separating them. The CDR3 loop is CASSSAGTKGYGYTF. Here the CDR3 DNA reads TGTGCCAGCAGCAGCGCCGGGACAAAAGGCTATGGCTACACCTTC.